One and the same sample provided the 9 T cell receptor beta chains below, sequenced in a study of blood T cell repertoires in COVID-19 (dated by TCRdb to about 2020). Library prep was done by the immunoSEQ multiplex PCR assay. The source is immuneACCESS, and TCRdb retained only in-frame sequences with V and J called. Part of the clones is not carried over; for the studies checked, unresolved V genes explain less than half of this, and the remainder is unexplained. Present in this sample are some 200,000 clones, around 90% of which were seen just once. The biggest ten clones account for roughly 1.7% of the sample. The specimen sequenced was peripheral blood. The receptors originated from a man aged 70 or older with acute or convalescent COVID-19.

Details on this clone: Other DNA sequences in this sample translate to the same CDR3. The chain carries TRBV18 and TRBJ1-6; D uncertain. Germline lookup yields CDR1 KGHSH and CDR2 LQKENI. The CDR3 extends over 16 amino acids. Trimming removed 0 bases at V and 0 bases at J, with 6 bases between. The CDR3 sequence: CASSPPGSSYNSPLHF. The CDR3 nucleotides are TGTGCCAGCTCACCACCCGGGAGCTCCTATAATTCACCCCTCCACTTT.

There are a few counts of this clone. V is TRBV6-5 and J is TRBJ2-1, with D perhaps matching TRBD2 (5 bases). Germline CDR1 and CDR2: MNHEY and SVGAGI. This CDR3 has 14 amino acids. V was shortened by 6 bases and J by 2 bases, with 11 bases between the two germline ends. The CDR3 is CASRIAPTYNEQFF. CDR3 nucleotide sequence: TGTGCCAGCAGGATAGCGCCTACCTACAATGAGCAGTTCTTC.

This clone is a singleton in its sample. This chain uses TRBV20-1 with TRBJ1-2, with TRBD1 matching over 7 bases. The J segment lost 4 bases and the V segment lost 3 bases, leaving 14 bases of the junction unmatched. Per germline, CDR1 DFQATT and CDR2 SNEGSKA (reference sequence). The CDR3 length is 16 residues. The CDR3 sequence: CSASRSRDRTGYGYTF. Here the CDR3 DNA reads TGCAGTGCTAGTCGAAGCCGAGACAGGACAGGCTATGGCTACACCTTC.

V usage is TRBV19 and J usage is TRBJ1-5; 7 positions match TRBD1. With 1 base clipped from V and 7 bases from J, the junction kept 7 bases outside the gene matches. The CDR3 spans 15 residues. Germline values: CDR1 LNHDA, CDR2 SQIVND (reference sequence). The CDR3 here is CASSIGGDSYQPQHF. The CDR3 bases are TGTGCCAGTAGTATAGGCGGGGACAGTTACCAGCCCCAGCATTTT.

The chain is built from TRBV2 and TRBJ1-6, with TRBD1 matching 7 bases. V lost 4 bases, J lost 10 bases, and 7 bases stayed unmatched. Germline V CDR1 and CDR2: SNHLY, FYNNEI. CDR3 size: 14 residues. The CDR3 loop is CASSGKGARSPLHF. The DNA of the CDR3 is TGTGCCAGCAGTGGAAAGGGGGCAAGGTCACCCCTCCACTTT.

This chain links TRBV4-2 with TRBJ2-1; 8 bases are shared with TRBD1. Germline V gene data show CDR1 as LGHNA and CDR2 as YNFKEQ. Trimming removed 3 bases from V and 0 bases from J; junction bases left unmatched: 7. The CDR3 covers 17 residues. This CDR3 is CASSQWAGGASYNEQFF. CDR3 nucleotides: TGTGCCAGCAGCCAGTGGGCAGGGGGCGCCTCCTACAATGAGCAGTTCTTC.

The V gene is TRBV27, the J gene TRBJ1-2; D ambiguous. V lost 3 bases and J 0 bases, leaving 8 bases between the germline ends. Germline-derived CDR1 and CDR2 are MNHEY and SMNVEV (reference sequence). This CDR3 has 14 amino acids. This CDR3 is CASSLGISNYGYTF. The CDR3 DNA follows: TGTGCCAGCAGTTTGGGCATCTCTAACTATGGCTACACCTTC.

V is TRBV6-5 and J is TRBJ2-1; the match to TRBD1 covers 7 bases. J lost 0 bases, V lost 8 bases, and 7 bases had no gene match. This CDR3 has 15 residues. From germline, CDR1 is MNHEY and CDR2 SVGAGI. The DNA for the CDR3 is TGTGCCAGCCAAGTGGGGGACAGCTCCTACAATGAGCAGTTCTTC. Its protein product is CASQVGDSSYNEQFF.

The chain is built from TRBV11-1 and TRBJ2-5; 9 positions agree with TRBD1. CDR3 length equals 16 residues. Germline CDR1 SGHAT, CDR2 FQDESV (reference sequence). V gave up 2 bases and J gave up 1 base; unmatched junction bases: 5. This CDR3 is CASSLRQGGTQETQYF. DNA for the CDR3: TGTGCCAGCAGCTTACGACAGGGGGGAACCCAAGAGACCCAGTACTTC.